Below, 19 T cell receptor beta chains from the same sample are listed, as sequenced in a study of blood T cell repertoires in COVID-19. Here immunoSEQ multiplex PCR was the method, and the copy in TCRdb shows in-frame clones only, minus some. This repertoire shows some 120,000 clones, approximately 83% found once; its top ten account for around 0.77%. Specimen: peripheral blood. The receptor set was obtained from a woman aged 70-85 years with acute or convalescent COVID-19.

This clone showed up just once. The chain recombines TRBV19 with TRBJ1-5; tentatively, D is TRBD1 (5 bases). The CDR3 runs 18 residues. CDR1 is LNHDA, CDR2 SQIVND, per germline (reference sequence). The V end lost 3 bases, the J end lost 0 bases, and 18 bases lay between the germline ends. The CDR3 region is CASSIGPRGRDSNQPQHF. CDR3 DNA: TGTGCCAGTAGTATTGGCCCGCGCGGCAGGGATAGCAATCAGCCCCAGCATTTT. Complete variable domain (other parts from reference TRBV19 and TRBJ1-5): DGGITQSPKYLFRKEGQNVTLSCEQNLNHDAMYWYRQDPGQGLRLIYYSQIVNDFQKGDIAEGYSVSREKKESFPLTVTSAQKNPTAFYLCASSIGPRGRDSNQPQHFGDGTRLSIL.

This clone is a singleton in its sample. The rearrangement uses TRBV5-1 and TRBJ2-1, with TRBD2 identical over 11 bases. Germline V lookup: CDR1 SGHRS, CDR2 YFSETQ. With V trimmed by 2 bases and J by 4 bases, 2 bases remained unmatched. This CDR3 spans 15 amino acids. CDR3 region: CASSFIAGGYNEQFF. CDR3 bases: TGCGCCAGCAGCTTTATAGCGGGAGGGTACAATGAGCAGTTCTTC.

The chain is built from TRBV13 and TRBJ1-3; D perhaps matches TRBD1 (5 bases). Germline CDR1 is PRHDT and CDR2 is FYEKMQ (reference sequence). Trimming removed 5 bases at V and 6 bases at J, with 11 bases between. CDR3 length: 13 residues. The CDR3 is CASSPRQTNTIYF. CDR3 in DNA: TGTGCCAGCAGCCCTCGACAGACAAACACCATATATTTT. The full variable domain, its missing parts supplied by reference TRBV13 and TRBJ1-3, is AAGVIQSPRHLIKEKRETATLKCYPIPRHDTVYWYQQGPGQDPQFLISFYEKMQSDKGSIPDRFSAQQFSDYHSELNMSSLELGDSALYFCASSPRQTNTIYFGEGSWLTVV.

The chain couples TRBV29-1 to TRBJ2-7; 9 nucleotides match TRBD2. The CDR3 extends over 15 amino acids. Germline V gene data show CDR1 as SQVTM and CDR2 as ANQGSEA. V gave up 6 bases and J gave up 5 bases; unmatched junction bases: 14. Here the CDR3 DNA reads TGCAGCGTAGAGGGAGCTAGCGGGATGTGGGACGAGCAGTACTTC. This sequence encodes CSVEGASGMWDEQYF.

V gene TRBV28 combines with J gene TRBJ1-1; D remains unclear. Trimming stripped 2 bases from V and 7 bases from J, with 8 bases between. Germline CDR1 is MDHEN and CDR2 is SYDVKM. The CDR3 sequence is 12 residues long. CDR3: CASSLSGGEAFF. CDR3 bases: TGTGCCAGCAGTTTAAGCGGCGGTGAAGCTTTCTTT. Full variable domain (outside the CDR3, taken from reference TRBV28 and TRBJ1-1): DVKVTQSSRYLVKRTGEKVFLECVQDMDHENMFWYRQDPGLGLRLIYFSYDVKMKEKGDIPEGYSVSREKKERFSLILESASTNQTSMYLCASSLSGGEAFFGQGTRLTVV.

V and J are TRBV13 and TRBJ2-5; D is ambiguous. The CDR3 contains 14 residues. The germline CDR1 and CDR2 sequences are PRHDT and FYEKMQ (reference sequence). V gave up 6 bases and J gave up 1 base, with 12 bases separating them. This chain's CDR3 is CASSAYVPQETQYF. CDR3 DNA sequence: TGTGCCAGCAGTGCCTACGTTCCCCAAGAGACCCAGTACTTC.

This sequence joins TRBV5-1 and TRBJ1-1; a weak D match, TRBD1 (6 bases). V was pared by 5 bases and J by 1 base, with 18 bases between. CDR3 length equals 16 residues. Germline V gene sequence: CDR1 SGHRS, CDR2 YFSETQ. CDR3 bases: TGCGCCAGCAGTATGACAGGCCCCCATACGAACACTGAAGCTTTCTTT. It specifies CASSMTGPHTNTEAFF.

On this clone: The junction departs from germline at one end; a sequencing error may be responsible. The genes are TRBV6-1 and TRBJ1-5; D possibly corresponds to TRBD1 (5 bases). Germline V lookup: CDR1 MNHNS, CDR2 SASEGT. There are 14 residues in the CDR3. The CDR3 protein is CASSEGKGNQPQHF. CDR3 in DNA: TGTGCCAGCAGCGAAGGGAAGGGGAATCAGCCCCAGCATTTT.

As regards this clone: Other DNA sequences in the same sample also yield this CDR3. This chain joins TRBV11-2 and TRBJ2-3; D gene unclear. V lost 1 base to trimming and J lost 6 bases, with 8 bases between them. Germline V lookup: CDR1 SGHAT, CDR2 FQNNGV. This CDR3 is 13 amino acids long. CDR3 region: CASSLGLGDTQYF. The CDR3 coding sequence is TGTGCCAGCAGCTTAGGGCTTGGTGATACGCAGTATTTT.

V gene TRBV20-1 combines with J gene TRBJ2-3; 10 bases are a match to TRBD2. V gave up 3 bases and J gave up 3 bases; unmatched junction bases: 3. Germline V gives CDR1 DFQATT, CDR2 SNEGSKA (reference sequence). The CDR3 is 14 residues long. The CDR3 DNA sequence: TGCAGTGCTAGTGGTAGCGGGAGGACAGATACGCAGTATTTT. Its translation: CSASGSGRTDTQYF.

The rearrangement joins TRBV3-1 (or the pseudogene TRBV3-2) to TRBJ2-3; D perhaps matches TRBD2 (5 bases). Trimming shortened V by 5 bases and J by 10 bases, and 10 bases separated the two germline ends. Germline V gene lookup returns CDR1 LGHDT and CDR2 YNNKEL (reference sequence). The CDR3 covers 11 residues. The CDR3 bases are TGTGCCAGCAGCGAACTAGGCGCGCAGTATTTT. Encoded protein: CASSELGAQYF.

V gene TRBV29-1 combines with J gene TRBJ2-7; 8 bases are a match to TRBD2. After removal of 6 bases from V and 3 bases from J, the junction contained 4 bases not matched to a gene. There are 12 residues in the CDR3. Germline V lookup: CDR1 SQVTM, CDR2 ANQGSEA. This CDR3 is CSVAGANYEQYF. The CDR3 nucleotides are TGCAGCGTAGCGGGAGCCAACTACGAGCAGTACTTC.

J is TRBJ2-2 and V is TRBV5-1; 16 nucleotides agree with TRBD2. This CDR3 contains 18 residues. Germline-derived CDR1 and CDR2 are SGHRS and YFSETQ. J gave up 4 bases and V 4 bases, and 7 bases lay outside the gene matches. DNA for the CDR3: TGCGCCAGCAGCCTGGGACTAGCGGGGGGGCCCGGCACCGGGGAGCTGTTTTTT. Its protein product is CASSLGLAGGPGTGELFF.

The rearrangement uses TRBV12-3 or TRBV12-4 and TRBJ2-5; 8 bases are a match to TRBD2. The CDR3 is 13 residues long. Trimming at V came to 6 bases and at J to 7 bases, leaving 7 bases not matched to a gene. The CDR3 loop is CASRAGGAWTQYF. CDR3 sequence (DNA): TGTGCCAGCAGGGCCGGGGGGGCCTGGACCCAGTACTTC.

The chain carries TRBV3-1 (or the pseudogene TRBV3-2) and TRBJ1-2; TRBD1 matches 7 bases. The CDR3 loop spans 13 amino acids. The V segment lost 1 base and the J segment 6 bases; nucleotides outside the gene matches: 2. The germline V gene encodes CDR1 LGHDT and CDR2 YNNKEL (reference sequence). The CDR3 DNA sequence: TGTGCCAGCAGCCAAGCAGGGGGAGATGGCTACACCTTC. Protein product: CASSQAGGDGYTF.

This rearrangement joins TRBV5-1 to TRBJ2-5; tentative D call: TRBD2 (7 bases). V lost 5 bases, J lost 4 bases, and 12 bases lay in between. The germline gives CDR1 SGHRS, CDR2 YFSETQ. This CDR3 comprises 13 residues. The CDR3 here is CASRSGGGETQYF. The CDR3 DNA reads TGCGCCAGCAGATCGGGGGGCGGAGAGACCCAGTACTTC.

This rearrangement joins TRBV25-1 to TRBJ1-5, with 7 positions matching TRBD1. There are 15 residues in the CDR3. Germline V gene sequence: CDR1 MGHDK, CDR2 SYGVNS. The J segment lost 3 bases and the V segment lost 2 bases, leaving 4 bases of the junction unmatched. CDR3 protein: CASSEGQANNQPQHF. In DNA form, the CDR3 reads TGTGCCAGCAGTGAAGGACAGGCGAACAATCAGCCCCAGCATTTT.

This clone has a handful of counts. The rearrangement links TRBV7-8 to TRBJ2-7, with no clear D. This CDR3 has 14 residues. The ends were cut back, 5 bases at V and 2 bases at J, with 13 bases in the middle. Germline loops: CDR1 SGHVS, CDR2 FQNEAQ. CDR3 residues: CASSAQTTTYEQYF. As DNA, the CDR3 is TGTGCCAGCAGCGCCCAAACTACGACCTACGAGCAGTACTTC.

The chain is built from TRBV6-5 and TRBJ2-5; D unclear. This CDR3 contains 10 residues. Trimming removed 7 bases at V and 7 bases at J, with 7 bases between. Looked up from germline, CDR1 is MNHEY and CDR2 is SVGAGI. CDR3: CASTQLTQYF. CDR3 bases: TGTGCCAGCACCCAATTGACCCAGTACTTC.